The next 5 T cell receptor beta chains were all read from a single sample in a study of beta chain features in type 1 diabetes. Findings and caveats of the study: The study found moderately but significantly shorter TCRB CDR3s in all four CD4+ subsets of Type 1 diabetes patients.

No antigen has been identified for these receptors. Sequencing targeted expressed TCRB transcripts, as all isolated RNA had been reverse transcribed. The assay was immunoSEQ multiplex PCR, and TCRdb's table has in-frame clones only and misses some. The sample carries about 150,000 clones, approximately 7.8% recorded once. Source material: central memory CD4+ T cells from blood. Receptors originate from a woman aged 35 to 49 with type 1 diabetes.

This clone was detected only a few times. The CDR3 DNA reads as TGTGCCAGCAGCTCAGGCCCCCAAGAGACCCAGTACTTC. Amino acid sequence: CASSSGPQETQYF. This rearrangement joins TRBV11-2 to TRBJ2-5; unclear D gene. Trimming stripped 4 bases from V and 1 base from J, with 7 bases between. The CDR3 covers 13 residues. Germline assignment: CDR1 SGHAT and CDR2 FQNNGV.

This clone was observed at least ten times. The CDR3 is CASTPRNYGYTF. The CDR3 region has the DNA TGTGCCAGTACCCCCCGGAACTATGGCTACACCTTC. The chain carries TRBV19 and TRBJ1-2; D call uncertain. Trimming removed 7 bases at V and 2 bases at J, with 8 bases between. Germline CDR1 is LNHDA and CDR2 is SQIVND (reference sequence). This CDR3 spans 12 amino acids.

This clone has just a few counts. V gene TRBV19 combines with J gene TRBJ2-2, with 9 bases aligning to TRBD2. Germline V gene lookup returns CDR1 LNHDA and CDR2 SQIVND (reference sequence). The CDR3 extends over 15 amino acids. Losses at the gene ends were 8 bases for V and 4 bases for J; bases not matched to a gene: 8. The CDR3 reads CASVSGLAGTGELFF. CDR3 in DNA: TGTGCCAGTGTCTCGGGACTAGCCGGCACCGGGGAGCTGTTTTTT.

The rearrangement links TRBV28 to TRBJ2-4, with 7 bases that match TRBD1. This CDR3 comprises 17 residues. Trimming at V came to 5 bases and at J to 2 bases, leaving 12 bases not matched to a gene. From germline, CDR1 is MDHEN and CDR2 SYDVKM. For the CDR3, the DNA is TGTGCCAGCAGTAACCACAATACGGGACAGACCAAAAACATTCAGTACTTC. This gives the protein CASSNHNTGQTKNIQYF.

The chain uses TRBV7-3 and TRBJ2-7; 11 bases agree with TRBD1. The germline V gene has CDR1 SGHTA and CDR2 FQGTGA. This CDR3 has 15 amino acids. Trimming at V came to 0 bases and at J to 5 bases, leaving 3 bases not matched to a gene. CDR3 sequence: CASSLTGQGADEQYF. The DNA of the CDR3 is TGTGCCAGCAGCTTAACTGGACAGGGGGCCGACGAGCAGTACTTC.